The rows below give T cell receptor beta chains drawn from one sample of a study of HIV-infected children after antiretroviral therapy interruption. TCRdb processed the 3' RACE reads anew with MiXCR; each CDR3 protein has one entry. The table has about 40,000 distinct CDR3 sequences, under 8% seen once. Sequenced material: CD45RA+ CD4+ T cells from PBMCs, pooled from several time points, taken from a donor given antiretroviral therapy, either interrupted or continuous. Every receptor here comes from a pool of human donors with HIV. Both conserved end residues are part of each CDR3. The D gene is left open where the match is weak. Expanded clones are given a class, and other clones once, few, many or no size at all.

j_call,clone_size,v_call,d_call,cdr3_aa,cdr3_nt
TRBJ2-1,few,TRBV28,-,CASSLSFRDRQGRGRAYNEQFF,TGTGCCAGCAGTTTATCCTTTCGGGACAGGCAGGGTCGCGGGAGAGCCTACAATGAGCAGTTCTTC
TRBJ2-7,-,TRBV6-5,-,CASSYSPFSEQYF,TGTGCCAGCAGTTACAGTCCGTTTTCCGAGCAGTACTTC
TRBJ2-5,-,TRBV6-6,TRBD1,CASSDREDTQYF,TGTGCCAGCAGTGACAGGGAAGACACCCAGTACTTT
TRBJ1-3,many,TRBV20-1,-,CSARDLSSSNSGNTIYF,TGCAGTGCTAGAGATCTGAGCTCGAGTAACTCTGGAAACACCATATATTTT
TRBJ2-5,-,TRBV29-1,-,CSVEQGQETQYF,TGCAGCGTTGAACAGGGACAAGAGACCCAGTACTTC
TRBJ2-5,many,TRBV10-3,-,CASGEPSFNQDTQYF,TGTGCCAGCGGTGAGCCTTCATTTAACCAAGACACCCAGTACTTT
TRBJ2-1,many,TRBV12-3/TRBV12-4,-,CASRPTGVRNEQFF,TGTGCCAGCAGACCCACGGGGGTCCGCAATGAGCAGTTCTTC
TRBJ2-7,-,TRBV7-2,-,CASSFYDSTYEQYF,TGTGCCAGCAGCTTTTACGACAGCACCTACGAGCAGTACTTC
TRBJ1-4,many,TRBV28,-,CASSWDSLNEKLFF,TGTGCCAGCAGTTGGGACTCCCTTAATGAAAAACTGTTTTTT
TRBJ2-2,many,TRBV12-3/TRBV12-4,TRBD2,CASTLASSGGGTGELFF,TGTGCCAGCACTTTGGCTTCTAGCGGGGGGGGCACCGGGGAGCTGTTTTTT
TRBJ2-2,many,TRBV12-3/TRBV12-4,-,CASSSGANTGELFF,TGTGCCAGCAGTTCGGGGGCGAACACCGGGGAGCTGTTTTTT
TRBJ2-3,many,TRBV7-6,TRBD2,CASSFKSGSAQYF,TGTGCCAGCAGCTTCAAGAGCGGGAGTGCGCAGTATTTT
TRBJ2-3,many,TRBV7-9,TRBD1,CASSSGQVTTTDTQYF,TGTGCCAGCAGCTCCGGACAGGTTACCACCACAGATACGCAGTATTTT
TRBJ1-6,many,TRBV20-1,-,CSLRRIGPNSPLHF,TGCAGCCTCAGAAGAATTGGGCCTAATTCACCCCTCCACTTT
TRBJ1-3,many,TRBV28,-,CASSLAGRPGNTIYF,TGTGCCAGCAGTTTAGCGGGTCGTCCTGGAAACACCATATATTTT
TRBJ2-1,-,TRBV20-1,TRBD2,CSARDPYSGGYNEQFF,TGCAGTGCTAGAGATCCCTATAGCGGGGGTTACAATGAGCAGTTCTTC
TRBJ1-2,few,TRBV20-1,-,CSASRPRINYGYTF,TGCAGTGCTAGTAGGCCGCGAATTAACTATGGCTACACCTTC
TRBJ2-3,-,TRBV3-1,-,CASSQDGWDGGAPDTQYF,TGTGCCAGCAGCCAAGACGGGTGGGACGGAGGTGCCCCAGATACGCAGTATTTT
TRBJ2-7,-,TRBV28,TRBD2,CASSFGLAGHRSYEQYF,TGTGCCAGCAGTTTTGGACTAGCGGGCCACCGTTCCTACGAGCAGTACTTC
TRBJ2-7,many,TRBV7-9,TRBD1,CASSRISGTGITHEQYF,TGTGCCAGCAGTCGAATCTCCGGGACAGGGATAACCCACGAGCAGTACTTC
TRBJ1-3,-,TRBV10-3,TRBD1,CAIRRDRGRIFGNTIYF,TGTGCCATCCGAAGGGACAGGGGGCGCATCTTTGGAAACACCATATATTTT
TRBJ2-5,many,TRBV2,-,CASREYETQYF,TGTGCCAGCAGGGAGTATGAGACCCAGTACTTC
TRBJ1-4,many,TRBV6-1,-,CASSADRGEKLFF,TGTGCCAGCAGTGCAGACAGAGGTGAAAAACTGTTTTTT
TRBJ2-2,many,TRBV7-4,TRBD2,CASSYSGRATGELFF,TGTGCCAGCAGCTATAGCGGGAGGGCCACCGGGGAGCTGTTTTTT